The clone carrying this TCR beta chain came up many times. Its specificity is unknown. The germline V and J ends were trimmed by 7 bases and 5 bases, with 12 bases remaining between them. There are 13 residues in the CDR3. Germline V gene sequence: CDR1 MNHEY, CDR2 SVGEGT. One entry per CDR3 protein, called by TCRdb with MiXCR from the 5' RACE reads. The top ten clones hold about 4.7% of a sample with roughly 63,000 distinct CDR3 sequences, 10% to 15% of them seen once. The data stem from a study of early T cells in non-severe SARS-CoV-2 infection. Study context: Sequencing input comprised bulk RNA from unsorted whole blood; chain pairing was not available. Study-wide results and limits: In VDJdb matching, anti-spike CD8 responses were favored while private and CD4 specificities went missing.

The chain is built from TRBV6-2 or TRBV6-3 and TRBJ1-5, with D unclear. The sequencing sample was made of whole blood. The origin of this receptor is an adult who was a healthcare worker with PCR-confirmed SARS-CoV-2 infection or an uninfected control (not recorded which). CDR3 region: CASTIQVYQPQHF. CDR3 nucleotides: TGTGCCAGCACTATCCAGGTTTATCAGCCCCAGCATTTT.